A selection of T cell receptor beta chains follows, all from one sample in a study of shared clonotypes between healthy human individuals. The assay was immunoSEQ multiplex PCR, and TCRdb's table has in-frame clones only and misses some. The table has approximately 1,500,000 clones, roughly 96% seen once. Sequences were obtained from naive CD4+ T cells sorted from blood. The receptor set was obtained from a man aged 25-45 years in good health. The CDR3 runs from the conserved cysteine through the conserved F or W. Fields, in order: V gene, clone size, D gene, J gene, CDR3 protein, CDR3 DNA. D genes are given only for firm matches. Clone size, where shown, is once, few, many, or a class for clones that have expanded.

V: TRBV2; size: NA; D: NA; J: TRBJ2-7; CDR3: CASRGGMISYEQYF; DNA: TGTGCCAGCAGGGGTGGGATGATTTCCTACGAGCAGTACTTC
V: TRBV19; size: NA; D: NA; J: TRBJ1-4; CDR3: CASSRTQLGGKLFF; DNA: TGTGCCAGTAGTCGTACTCAACTGGGGGGAAAACTGTTTTTT
V: TRBV9; size: once; D: NA; J: TRBJ2-1; CDR3: CASSVTPGNNEQFF; DNA: TGTGCCAGCAGCGTAACCCCTGGGAACAATGAGCAGTTCTTC
V: TRBV18; size: NA; D: NA; J: TRBJ1-5; CDR3: CASSPPGSNQPQHF; DNA: TGTGCCAGCTCACCGCCCGGTAGCAATCAGCCCCAGCATTTT
V: TRBV5-4; size: NA; D: TRBD2; J: TRBJ2-1; CDR3: CASSVTSGSYNEQFF; DNA: TGTGCCAGCAGCGTGACTAGCGGGAGCTACAATGAGCAGTTCTTC
V: TRBV7-2; size: NA; D: TRBD2; J: TRBJ2-1; CDR3: CASSLSGGSFYNEQFF; DNA: TGTGCCAGCAGCTTAAGTGGCGGGAGCTTCTACAATGAGCAGTTCTTC
V: TRBV29-1; size: NA; D: NA; J: TRBJ2-3; CDR3: CSVEAGRTDTQYF; DNA: TGCAGCGTTGAAGCGGGACGCACAGATACGCAGTATTTT
V: TRBV7-9; size: once; D: NA; J: TRBJ1-4; CDR3: CASSLELGVLFF; DNA: TGTGCCAGCAGCTTAGAGCTGGGAGTCCTGTTTTTT
V: TRBV28; size: NA; D: TRBD2; J: TRBJ2-7; CDR3: CASSPIAGTNEQYF; DNA: TGTGCCAGCAGTCCCATAGCGGGAACCAACGAGCAGTACTTC
V: TRBV7-2; size: NA; D: TRBD2; J: TRBJ2-7; CDR3: CASSLARTSGSVYEQYF; DNA: TGTGCCAGCAGCTTAGCCCGGACTAGCGGGAGCGTATACGAGCAGTACTTC
V: TRBV7-9; size: NA; D: NA; J: TRBJ1-2; CDR3: CASSLSENGYTF; DNA: TGTGCCAGCAGCTTATCAGAGAATGGCTACACCTTC
V: TRBV15; size: NA; D: TRBD2; J: TRBJ2-1; CDR3: CATSRRGLADKRLLNEQFF; DNA: TGTGCCACCAGCAGAAGGGGACTAGCGGACAAACGCTTACTCAATGAGCAGTTCTTC
V: TRBV7-9; size: once; D: NA; J: TRBJ1-5; CDR3: CASSLAGSGYFGNQPQHF; DNA: TGTGCCAGCAGCTTAGCCGGGAGTGGGTACTTCGGCAATCAGCCCCAGCATTTT
V: TRBV27; size: NA; D: TRBD2; J: TRBJ2-7; CDR3: CASSRPGLAGIAEQYF; DNA: TGTGCCAGCAGTCGACCGGGACTAGCGGGAATTGCCGAGCAGTACTTC
V: TRBV25-1; size: NA; D: NA; J: TRBJ2-7; CDR3: CASSQKPPPAGASYEQYF; DNA: TGTGCCAGCAGCCAAAAGCCCCCCCCAGCGGGCGCATCCTACGAGCAGTACTTC
V: TRBV28; size: NA; D: NA; J: TRBJ2-7; CDR3: CASKLQSSYEQYF; DNA: TGTGCCAGCAAGCTACAGAGCTCCTACGAGCAGTACTTC